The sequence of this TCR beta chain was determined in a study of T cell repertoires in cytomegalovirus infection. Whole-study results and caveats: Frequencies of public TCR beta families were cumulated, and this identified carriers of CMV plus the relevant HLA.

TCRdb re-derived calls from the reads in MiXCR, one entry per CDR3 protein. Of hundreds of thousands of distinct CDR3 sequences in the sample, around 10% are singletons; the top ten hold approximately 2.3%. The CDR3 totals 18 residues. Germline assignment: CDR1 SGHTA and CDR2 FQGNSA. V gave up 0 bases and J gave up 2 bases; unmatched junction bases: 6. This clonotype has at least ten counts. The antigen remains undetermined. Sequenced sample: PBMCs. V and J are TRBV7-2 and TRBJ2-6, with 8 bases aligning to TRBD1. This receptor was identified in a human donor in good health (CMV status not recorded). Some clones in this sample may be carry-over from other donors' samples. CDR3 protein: CASSLAEQGVTGANVLTF. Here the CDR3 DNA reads TGTGCCAGCAGCTTAGCGGAACAGGGGGTAACTGGGGCCAACGTCCTGACTTTC.